Given below is one T cell receptor beta chain in context. Its antigen is still unknown. Using immunoSEQ multiplex PCR, the repertoire was profiled, and TCRdb retains in-frame clones only, with some absent. The sample includes some 200,000 clones, approximately 89% of them seen just once. Germline V CDR1 and CDR2: MGHDK, SYGVNS. Trimming pared 1 base from V and 0 bases from J, leaving 15 bases between. This CDR3 contains 17 residues. This specimen comes from a study of T cell responses to AZD1222 COVID-19 vaccine. Study-wide results and caveats: White British donors predominated, females outnumbered males, and clonal diversity was possibly underestimated. Regions left unmutated in variants are reportedly the target of nearly half of spike-specific TCRs. Spike was spanned by vaccine-associated CD4 TCRs, with dominance at 160-218 and 743-854.

Material: peripheral blood, obtained 28 days after the second AZD1222 dose. The rearrangement joins TRBV25-1 to TRBJ1-2; possible D gene TRBD1, 5 bases. The receptor's source is an adult who received the AZD1222 COVID-19 vaccine. This CDR3 reads CASSELGSQGANYGYTF. CDR3 nucleotides: TGTGCCAGCAGTGAATTAGGCAGCCAGGGAGCTAACTATGGCTACACCTTC.